This T cell receptor (beta chain) was sequenced during a study of prognosis after radiotherapy for stage I lung cancer. Study-wide background: SBRT radiotherapy used 3 to 5 fractions and a biologically effective dose of at least 100 Gy. The study gave no patient concurrent therapy with stereotactic body radiotherapy.

The study amplified the TCR beta CDR3 region from genomic DNA. This amplification was carried out by two rounds of multiplex PCR. Round one of PCR was performed, and it used primers specific to each TRBV and TRBJ gene. TCRdb reprocessed the multiplex PCR reads via MiXCR and lists one record per CDR3 protein. Of roughly 14,000 distinct CDR3 sequences listed, just under 30% are singletons. This clonotype was counted at least ten times. The input for sequencing was PBMCs, taken before or after stereotactic body radiation therapy (not recorded which). This sequence originates from a donor over 45 with non-small cell lung cancer.

CDR3 sequence: CASSIDRGYTDTQYF. In nucleotides, the CDR3 is TGTGCCAGTAGTATAGATCGGGGGTACACAGATACGCAGTATTTT. J is TRBJ2-3 and V is TRBV19; perhaps TRBD2 as D (6 bases). The V gene's germline CDR1 is LNHDA and CDR2 SQIVND (reference sequence). The CDR3 has 15 amino acids. Trimming left V 0 bases short and J 2 bases short, with 9 bases between.